This T cell receptor beta chain is drawn from a study of OX40 agonist ivuxolimab in advanced cancers. Overall study: In this cohort, patients received ivuxolimab, an agonistic anti-OX40 (CD134) antibody. Regarding the study as a whole: It was also the case that some nonresponders had low normalized T-cell clonal expansion.

Here immunoSEQ multiplex PCR was the method, and the copy in TCRdb shows in-frame clones only, minus some. The sample shows more than 40,000 clones, 85% to 90% of them seen only once. On this clone: Its antigen is undetermined.

CDR1 and CDR2 (germline): MNHNY, SVGAGI (reference sequence). V trimming: 7 bases; J trimming: 3 bases; junction bases outside the gene matches: 5. CDR3 size: 13 residues. The source is an adult with an advanced solid tumor such as melanoma, head and neck, liver or kidney cancer. This specimen consisted of CD4+ or CD8+ T cells sorted from blood, obtained in a trial of the OX40 agonist ivuxolimab. The chain combines TRBV6-6 with TRBJ1-2, with TRBD1 matching 7 bases. The CDR3 is CASTQTGDYGYTF. In DNA form, the CDR3 reads TGTGCCAGCACACAAACAGGGGACTATGGCTACACCTTC.